The 26 T cell receptor beta chains listed next were all sequenced from one sample in a study of cytomegalovirus exposure and HLA in healthy donors. Both 60 Vbeta primers and 13 Jbeta primers went into the PCR. Here immunoSEQ multiplex PCR was the method, and the copy in TCRdb shows in-frame clones only, minus some. The top ten clones hold about 3.1% of a sample with approximately 220,000 clones, about 82% of them seen once. Source material: PBMCs. The receptors were sampled from a man aged 25 to 40 in good health and CMV-seronegative.

The gene calls are TRBV15 and TRBJ2-3, with TRBD2 matching over 10 bases. CDR3 length: 15 amino acids. V dropped 9 bases and J dropped 1; count of bases not matched to a gene: 7. CDR1 and CDR2 (germline): LNHNV, YYDKDF (reference sequence). The CDR3 loop reads CATSASGGRTDTQYF. CDR3 sequence (DNA): TGTGCCACTTCCGCTAGCGGGGGCCGCACAGATACGCAGTATTTT.

The chain has TRBV28 and TRBJ2-2; TRBD1 matches at 7 bases. The trim removed 6 bases at V and 7 bases at J, leaving 2 bases unmatched. CDR1 and CDR2 (germline): MDHEN, SYDVKM. CDR3 size: 12 residues. CDR3 sequence (DNA): TGTGCCAGCAGGACAGGGAACGGGGAGCTGTTTTTT. Protein: CASRTGNGELFF.

The chain has TRBV28 and TRBJ2-2, with 7 bases identical to TRBD1. In germline, CDR1 is MDHEN, CDR2 SYDVKM. The CDR3 is made up of 14 amino acids. The J segment lost 0 bases and the V segment lost 8 bases, leaving 3 bases of the junction unmatched. CDR3 region: CASYGTANTGELFF. The DNA of the CDR3 is TGTGCCAGCTACGGGACAGCGAACACCGGGGAGCTGTTTTTT.

The V and J genes are TRBV27 and TRBJ2-2; 11 nucleotides line up with TRBD2. CDR3 size: 19 residues. Trimming removed 2 bases from V and 7 bases from J; junction bases left unmatched: 15. Germline values: CDR1 MNHEY, CDR2 SMNVEV (reference sequence). CDR3 sequence: CASSLRDSGGAPEVGELFF. The CDR3 DNA sequence: TGTGCCAGCAGTTTACGGGATAGCGGGGGGGCCCCTGAAGTCGGGGAGCTGTTTTTT.

Regarding this clone: Relative to the germline gene, one junction end is altered; a read error may explain this. The chain recombines TRBV7-9 with TRBJ2-2; a possible D gene is TRBD1 (6 bases). The germline CDR1 and CDR2 sequences are SEHNR and FQNEAQ (reference sequence). This CDR3 has 17 residues. The CDR3 sequence: CSSSPPRGGFDTGELFF. CDR3 nucleotides: TGTTCCAGCAGCCCCCCCAGGGGCGGGTTCGACACCGGGGAGCTGTTTTTT.

The rearrangement uses TRBV5-6 and TRBJ1-5; D is possibly TRBD1 (6 bases). V lost 4 bases and J lost 6, with 14 bases in between. Germline-derived CDR1 and CDR2 are SGHDT and YYEEEE. This CDR3 spans 14 amino acids. CDR3 region: CASSPGQLGQPQHF. The CDR3 DNA is TGTGCCAGCAGCCCTGGACAGCTTGGTCAGCCCCAGCATTTT.

CDR3 coding DNA: TGTGCCAGCAGTTACTCGAAGGGGGAGGGGCAAGCTAACTATGGCTACACCTTC. Its translation is CASSYSKGEGQANYGYTF. The chain links TRBV6-7 to TRBJ1-2, with a possible D match to TRBD1 (6 bases). TRBV6-7 falls under the ORF class, with uncertain function. V dropped 0 bases and J dropped 0 bases, with 17 bases sitting between them. The CDR3 consists of 18 residues.

This clone occurred a few times. This sequence joins TRBV6-5 and TRBJ1-5; D is unresolved. Germline V gives CDR1 MNHEY, CDR2 SVGAGI. The CDR3 extends over 15 amino acids. Trimming took off 4 bases at V and 2 bases at J, with 12 bases between the two ends. The CDR3 nucleotides are TGTGCCAGCAGTTCAAACCGGAGGGGCAATCAGCCCCAGCATTTT. It encodes CASSSNRRGNQPQHF.

This clone is a singleton in its sample. The V call is TRBV7-3, the J call TRBJ2-3; possibly TRBD2 for D (5 bases). The CDR3 is 12 residues long. Germline V gene data show CDR1 as SGHTA and CDR2 as FQGTGA. V lost 5 bases and J lost 6, with 9 bases in between. The DNA for the CDR3 is TGTGCCAGCAGCCCTGGGGAGGATACGCAGTATTTT. Translated: CASSPGEDTQYF.

The CDR3 region is CASSQDPLLGGTDTQYF. The CDR3 bases are TGTGCCAGCAGCCAAGACCCTCTTCTCGGGGGGACAGATACGCAGTATTTT. This sequence joins TRBV4-2 and TRBJ2-3; TRBD2 matches 7 bases. Germline assignment: CDR1 LGHNA and CDR2 YNFKEQ. The CDR3 has 17 amino acids. V was pared by 0 bases and J by 3 bases, with 9 bases of the junction left unmatched.

The chain uses TRBV7-9 and TRBJ1-2; 11 bases match TRBD1. The trim removed 5 bases at V and 6 bases at J, leaving 8 bases unmatched. The germline V gene has CDR1 SEHNR and CDR2 FQNEAQ (reference sequence). This CDR3 has 15 residues. For the CDR3, the DNA is TGTGCCAGCAGCCCACCAGGACAGGGGGCGGATGGCTACACCTTC. Translating gives CASSPPGQGADGYTF.

This clone was observed once. The chain uses TRBV4-1 and TRBJ2-1, with D possibly being TRBD2 (5 bases). Germline CDR1 is MGHRA and CDR2 is YSYEKL. CDR3 length: 14 residues. Trimming cost V 6 bases and J 8 bases, with 17 bases left between them. The CDR3 region is CASSLRGISDEQFF. The CDR3 DNA reads TGCGCCAGCAGTCTTCGAGGGATTTCCGATGAGCAGTTCTTC.

The genes are TRBV14 and TRBJ2-3; 9 bases match TRBD1. This CDR3 region has 15 residues. Trimming at V came to 1 base and at J to 14 bases, leaving 13 bases not matched to a gene. CDR1 is SGHDN and CDR2 is FVKESK in the germline V gene. The CDR3 reads CASSQVEDRGPALYF. The CDR3 DNA follows: TGTGCCAGCAGCCAAGTAGAGGACAGGGGACCCGCTTTGTATTTT. The entire variable domain, with the rest obtained from reference TRBV14 and TRBJ2-3, is as follows: EAGVTQFPSHSVIEKGQTVTLRCDPISGHDNLYWYRRVMGKEIKFLLHFVKESKQDESGMPNNRFLAERTGGTYSTLKVQPAELEDSGVYFCASSQVEDRGPALYFGPGTRLTVL.

This chain joins TRBV28 and TRBJ2-6, with D maybe TRBD1 (6 bases). The V end was cut by 4 bases, the J end by 2 bases, with 12 bases between. The CDR3 is 16 residues long. Germline lookup yields CDR1 MDHEN and CDR2 SYDVKM. The CDR3 sequence is CASSSLQGTGANVLTF. CDR3 coding DNA: TGTGCCAGCAGTTCACTACAGGGAACTGGGGCCAACGTCCTGACTTTC.

CDR3 region: CASSLGAGDREQYF. CDR3 nucleotide sequence: TGTGCCAGCAGCTTGGGGGCAGGGGACCGCGAGCAGTACTTC. The V call is TRBV5-4, the J call TRBJ2-7; D is perhaps TRBD1 (6 bases). V was shortened by 0 bases and J by 6 bases, with 13 bases between the two germline ends. Germline V gene lookup returns CDR1 SGHNT and CDR2 YYREEE (reference sequence). The CDR3 spans 14 residues.

The gene calls are TRBV11-2 and TRBJ1-2; D might be TRBD1 (6 bases). CDR1 is SGHAT and CDR2 is FQNNGV in the germline V gene. Trimming removed 5 bases from V and 2 bases from J, with 12 bases in between. The CDR3 runs to 14 residues. This CDR3 reads CASSPTDRNYGYTF. CDR3 DNA sequence: TGTGCCAGCAGCCCGACAGACAGGAACTATGGCTACACCTTC.

V and J are TRBV10-3 and TRBJ2-1, with D possibly TRBD1 on 6 matching bases. Trimming stripped 10 bases from V and 3 bases from J, with 13 bases between. The CDR3 is 13 amino acids. Germline lookup yields CDR1 ENHRY and CDR2 SYGVKD. CDR3 loop: CATGQLNYNEQFF. The CDR3 DNA reads as TGTGCCACCGGACAGCTAAACTACAATGAGCAGTTCTTC.

The chain is built from TRBV10-1 and TRBJ2-3; TRBD2 matches at 9 bases. Germline assignment: CDR1 WNHNN and CDR2 SYGVQD (reference sequence). Trimming removed 4 bases from V and 5 bases from J; junction bases left unmatched: 10. The CDR3 sequence is 16 residues long. CDR3: CASSGPGGGAGDTQYF. The DNA for the CDR3 is TGCGCCAGCAGTGGCCCTGGCGGGGGGGCGGGAGATACGCAGTATTTT.

A word on this clone: Within the sample, other DNA sequences also encode this same CDR3. The CDR3, as DNA: TGTGCCAGCAGCTCATCATCCCCCGGGGGGGTTCTGGAGCAGTACTTC. Encoded protein: CASSSSSPGGVLEQYF. The J gene is TRBJ2-7, the V gene TRBV7-8; the match to TRBD2 covers 8 bases. Looked up from germline, CDR1 is SGHVS and CDR2 is FQNEAQ. Unmatched junction bases numbered 15, after V lost 4 bases and J lost 7 bases. The CDR3 runs 16 residues.

In regard to this clone: The DNA is left out, because the CDR3 cannot be placed on it with certainty; the CDR3 is given as TCRdb lists it. The rearrangement uses TRBV6-6 and TRBJ2-7; the DNA was not compared with TRBD1, the D call given in the table. Germline V gene lookup returns CDR1 MNHNY and CDR2 SVGAGI (reference sequence). The CDR3 is made up of 12 amino acids, end residues included. The CDR3 sequence is CASSSSWAGKYF.

This clone was detected only once. This chain connects TRBV7-2 to TRBJ2-5; 8 bases are shared with TRBD1. Germline CDR1 SGHTA, CDR2 FQGNSA. After removal of 4 bases from V and 4 bases from J, the junction contained 2 bases not matched to a gene. This CDR3 has 13 amino acids. In DNA form, the CDR3 reads TGTGCCAGCAGCTCGGGACAGGTAGAGACCCAGTACTTC. Translating gives CASSSGQVETQYF.

This chain links TRBV6-6 with TRBJ2-1; 10 positions agree with TRBD1. The CDR3 length is 15 residues. The germline V gene encodes CDR1 MNHNY and CDR2 SVGAGI (reference sequence). Trimming cost V 8 bases and J 5 bases; bases outside gene matches: 9. CDR3 coding DNA: TGTGCCAGCTACAAGGACAGGGGGTTCGACAATGAGCAGTTCTTC. Translation: CASYKDRGFDNEQFF.

The chain has TRBV5-4 and TRBJ1-6, with 7 bases fitting TRBD1. CDR3 length equals 15 residues. Losses at the gene ends were 4 bases for V and 7 bases for J; bases not matched to a gene: 8. Germline-derived CDR1 and CDR2 are SGHNT and YYREEE (reference sequence). The CDR3 DNA reads as TGTGCCAGCAGCCCGGCGACAGGGTTCAATTCACCCCTCCACTTT. This sequence encodes CASSPATGFNSPLHF.

The chain recombines TRBV7-9 with TRBJ1-3; unclear D gene. The length of the CDR3 is 16 residues. The V gene's germline CDR1 is SEHNR and CDR2 FQNEAQ (reference sequence). Between the trimmed V and J ends, which lost 3 bases and 0 bases, there was a span of 12 bases. Here the CDR3 reads CASSLIPFGSGNTIYF. In DNA, the CDR3 is TGTGCCAGCAGCTTGATCCCTTTCGGCTCTGGAAACACCATATATTTT.

The genes are TRBV28 and TRBJ2-1, with 7 bases lining up with TRBD1. The CDR3 sequence is 16 residues long. Germline V lookup: CDR1 MDHEN, CDR2 SYDVKM. V gave up 5 bases and J gave up 1 base; unmatched junction bases: 8. The CDR3 reads CASSVHRGKSYNEQFF. CDR3 nucleotides: TGTGCCAGCAGTGTACACAGGGGTAAGTCCTACAATGAGCAGTTCTTC.

The chain is built from TRBV10-3 and TRBJ2-5; 7 bases agree with TRBD1. Germline CDR1 ENHRY, CDR2 SYGVKD. V trimming: 5 bases; J trimming: 5 bases; junction bases outside the gene matches: 8. The CDR3 loop spans 14 amino acids. The CDR3 nucleotides read TGTGCCATCAGTACCGGGACAGCGAAGGAGACCCAGTACTTC. Translation: CAISTGTAKETQYF.